This T cell receptor (beta chain) was recorded in a study of blood T cell repertoires in COVID-19 (dated by TCRdb to about 2020). The study in broad terms: Collaborator samples came from the United States, Italy and Spain and covered acute and convalescent phases of COVID-19. The prospective study material was composed of cDNA or gDNA derived from T cells, B-cell-depleted T cells, or PBMCs. Subjects who had been exposed to COVID-19, were actively infected with it, or had recovered from it provided the deeply sampled blood TCRbeta repertoires that made up the dataset. A freely available public database, intended as a resource for researchers studying the immune response to SARS-CoV-2, is where the repertoires were released. The samples were drawn from two sources: the first 160 participants of the ongoing ImmuneRACE study, and 1,254 subjects contributed by 6 global collaborators. Sample metadata almost always included a de-identified subject ID, COVID-19 status, age in years and sex. Where available, HLA class I and class II types were obtained from metadata supplied by the sample provider rather than from assay-based typing.

Results the study describes overall, beyond this receptor: How much clinical and demographic metadata was included differed by source and by participant, and the metadata was provided uncurated.

Comment on this clone: The specificity of this receptor is unknown. No much larger clonotype is one base removed from it; base qualities were not supplied.

The immunoSEQ Assay, a bias-controlled multiplex PCR, was used to amplify TCRbeta CDR3 regions from genomic DNA. As for the authors' bioinformatics: Within the assay, amplification of reference gene primers was used to estimate how many nucleated cells each sample contained. To quantify the absolute abundance of each unique TCRbeta CDR3 rearrangement, sequence reads were collapsed and filtered. Productive Simpson clonality was computed per sample as the square root of Simpson's diversity index over productive rearrangements. TCRdb's version of the immuneACCESS table is confined to in-frame rearrangements and falls short of the full clone set. An unresolved V gene accounts for under half of the shortfall where checked; the remainder is of unknown origin. That table is the source of V, J and clone size, and D and trimming were worked out from the DNA. The sample table records roughly 230,000 clones; around 91% of these occur just once. Of the sample, around 2.3% is held by the ten largest clones.

At one collaborating source in Seattle, patients were enrolled during active infection and were followed longitudinally through the course of disease. Whole blood was collected in K2EDTA tubes by collaborating institutions according to the institutions' own protocols. For TCRbeta analysis, collaborators shipped samples in one of three forms: frozen whole blood, isolated PBMCs, or DNA extracted from either of those sample types. V is pruned by 2 bases and J by 1 base, leaving 11 bases of the junction without a gene match. There are 19 amino acids in the CDR3, from cysteine to phenylalanine inclusive. The kept DNA is CDR3 alone, 57 bases in frame from the first base. CDR1 and CDR2 (MNHEY, SVGEGT) derive from the germline V gene.

The sequence joins TRBV6-2 or TRBV6-3 to TRBJ2-2; 9 central bases correspond to TRBD2. The clonotype was recovered from a woman in her sixties or seventies with COVID-19, enrolled during active disease. Sequences were obtained from peripheral blood. The bases read TGTGCCAGCAGTTACCCCGCTCTAGCGGGGCGACAGAACACCGGGGAGCTGTTTTTT. It translates to CASSYPALAGRQNTGELFF.